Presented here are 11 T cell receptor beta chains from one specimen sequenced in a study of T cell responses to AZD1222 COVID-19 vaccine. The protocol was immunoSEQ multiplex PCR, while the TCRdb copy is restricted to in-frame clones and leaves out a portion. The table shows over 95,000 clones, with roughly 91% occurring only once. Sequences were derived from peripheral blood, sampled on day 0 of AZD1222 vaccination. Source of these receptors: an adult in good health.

The CDR3 DNA is TGTGCCAGCAGTCGTAGGCGACAGAGTTATGGTTTCGTTGGGGACAGGGCTGGGGAGACCCAGTACTTC. Amino acid sequence: CASSRRRQSYGFVGDRAGETQYF. V gene TRBV27 combines with J gene TRBJ2-5; 9 nucleotides line up with TRBD1. CDR3 length: 23 amino acids. V dropped 5 bases and J dropped 5; count of bases not matched to a gene: 33. Germline CDR1 MNHEY, CDR2 SMNVEV (reference sequence).

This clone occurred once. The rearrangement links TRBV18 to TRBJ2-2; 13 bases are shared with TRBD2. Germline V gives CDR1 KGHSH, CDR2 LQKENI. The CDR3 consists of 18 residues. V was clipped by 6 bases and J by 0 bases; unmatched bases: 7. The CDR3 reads CASSKTSGRKTNTGELFF. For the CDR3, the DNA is TGTGCCAGCTCCAAGACTAGCGGGAGGAAAACGAACACCGGGGAGCTGTTTTTT.

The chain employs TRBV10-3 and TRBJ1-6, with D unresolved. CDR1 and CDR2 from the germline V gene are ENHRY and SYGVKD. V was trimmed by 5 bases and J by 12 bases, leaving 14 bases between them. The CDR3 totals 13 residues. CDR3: CAISQEPTEPLHF. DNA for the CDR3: TGTGCCATCAGTCAAGAGCCGACTGAACCCCTCCACTTT.

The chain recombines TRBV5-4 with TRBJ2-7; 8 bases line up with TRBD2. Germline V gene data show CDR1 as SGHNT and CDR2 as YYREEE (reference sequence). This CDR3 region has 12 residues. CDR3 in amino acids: CAASGRTYEQYF. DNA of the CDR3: TGTGCAGCCAGCGGGAGAACCTACGAGCAGTACTTC. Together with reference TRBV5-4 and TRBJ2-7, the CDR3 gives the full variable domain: ETGVTQSPTHLIKTRGQQVTLRCSSQSGHNTVSWYQQALGQGPQFIFQYYREEENGRGNFPPRFSGLQFPNYSSELNVNALELDDSALYLCAASGRTYEQYFGPGTRLTVT.

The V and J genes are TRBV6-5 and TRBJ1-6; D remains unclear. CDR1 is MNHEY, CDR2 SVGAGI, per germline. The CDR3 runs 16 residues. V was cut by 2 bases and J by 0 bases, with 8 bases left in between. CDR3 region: CASSYGGDSYNSPLHF. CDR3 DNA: TGTGCCAGCAGTTACGGCGGGGACTCCTATAATTCACCCCTCCACTTT.

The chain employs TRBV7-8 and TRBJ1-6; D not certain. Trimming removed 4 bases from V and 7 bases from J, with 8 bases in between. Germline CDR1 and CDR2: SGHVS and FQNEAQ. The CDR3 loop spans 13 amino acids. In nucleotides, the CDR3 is TGTGCCAGCAGCTCCTTACTAAATTCACCCCTCCACTTT. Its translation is CASSSLLNSPLHF. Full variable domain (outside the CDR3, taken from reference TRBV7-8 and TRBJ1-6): GAGVSQSPRYKVAKRGQDVALRCDPISGHVSLFWYQQALGQGPEFLTYFQNEAQLDKSGLPSDRFFAERPEGSVSTLKIQRTQQEDSAVYLCASSSLLNSPLHFGNGTRLTVT.

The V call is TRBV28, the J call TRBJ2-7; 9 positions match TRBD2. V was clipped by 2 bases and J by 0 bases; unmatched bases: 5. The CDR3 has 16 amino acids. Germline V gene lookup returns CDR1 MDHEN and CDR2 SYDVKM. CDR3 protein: CASSLMGAGGSYEQYF. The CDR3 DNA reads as TGTGCCAGCAGTTTAATGGGAGCGGGGGGCTCCTACGAGCAGTACTTC.

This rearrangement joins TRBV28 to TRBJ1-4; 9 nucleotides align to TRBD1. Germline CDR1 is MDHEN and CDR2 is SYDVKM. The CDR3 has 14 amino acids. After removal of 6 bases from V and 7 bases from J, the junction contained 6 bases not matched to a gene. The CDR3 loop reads CASRRTGALEKLFF. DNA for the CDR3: TGTGCCAGCAGGAGGACAGGGGCGCTTGAAAAACTGTTTTTT.

CDR3 nucleotide sequence: TGTGCCAGCAGGGGACTGGGGCGGACTGGAAACACCATATATTTT. It translates to CASRGLGRTGNTIYF. V gene TRBV6-5 combines with J gene TRBJ1-3; weak D call: TRBD1 (5 bases). The CDR3 extends over 15 amino acids. Germline V gives CDR1 MNHEY, CDR2 SVGAGI. V was cut by 6 bases and J by 2 bases, with 14 bases left in between.

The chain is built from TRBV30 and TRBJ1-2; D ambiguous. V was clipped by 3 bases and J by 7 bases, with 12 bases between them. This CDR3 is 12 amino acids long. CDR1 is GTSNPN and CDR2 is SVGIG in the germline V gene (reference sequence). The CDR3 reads CAWSAVGSGYTF. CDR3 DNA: TGTGCCTGGAGCGCGGTTGGCTCTGGCTACACCTTC.

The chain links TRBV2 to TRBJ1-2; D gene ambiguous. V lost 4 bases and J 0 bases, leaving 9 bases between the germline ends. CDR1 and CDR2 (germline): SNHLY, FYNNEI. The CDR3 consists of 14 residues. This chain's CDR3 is CASSVGRTNYGYTF. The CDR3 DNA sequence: TGTGCCAGCAGTGTGGGGAGAACTAACTATGGCTACACCTTC.